Following are 25 T cell receptor beta chains from one sample sequenced in a study of T cell changes during pregnancy in multiple sclerosis. Profiled with immunoSEQ multiplex PCR; TCRdb holds only in-frame clones, not every one. The table includes tens of thousands of clones, 90% to 95% detected once. Sequencing used CD4+ T cells from peripheral blood mononuclear cells, obtained before pregnancy. The receptors were gathered from a female donor with multiple sclerosis, enrolled in a pregnancy study.

Written as DNA, the CDR3 is TGTGCCAGCAGCCTGGACAGGGACGAGCAGTACTTC. This codes for CASSLDRDEQYF. V is TRBV7-9 and J is TRBJ2-7, with 8 bases identical to TRBD1. After removal of 5 bases from V and 5 bases from J, the junction contained 2 bases not matched to a gene. The CDR3 totals 12 residues. Germline loops: CDR1 SEHNR, CDR2 FQNEAQ (reference sequence).

The gene calls are TRBV7-3 and TRBJ2-3; 12 bases are shared with TRBD1. J was trimmed by 4 bases and V by 5 bases; bases with no gene match: 4. Germline assignment: CDR1 SGHTA and CDR2 FQGTGA. The CDR3 contains 15 residues. Here the CDR3 reads CASSPGTGGPDTQYF. The CDR3 DNA reads as TGTGCCAGCAGCCCCGGGACAGGGGGCCCAGATACGCAGTATTTT.

This clone was detected once. The chain couples TRBV30 to TRBJ2-7; 7 bases align to TRBD2. The CDR3 consists of 13 residues. V dropped 4 bases and J dropped 3; count of bases not matched to a gene: 6. Looked up from germline, CDR1 is GTSNPN and CDR2 is SVGIG (reference sequence). The CDR3 here is CAWTFGGSYEQYF. The CDR3 nucleotides read TGTGCCTGGACGTTCGGGGGGAGCTACGAGCAGTACTTC. Full variable domain (remainder filled in from reference TRBV30 and TRBJ2-7): SQTIHQWPATLVQPVGSPLSLECTVEGTSNPNLYWYRQAAGRGLQLLFYSVGIGQISSEVPQNLSASRPQDRQFILSSKKLLLSDSGFYLCAWTFGGSYEQYFGPGTRLTVT.

V gene TRBV6-1 combines with J gene TRBJ1-1; D may be TRBD1 (5 bases). This CDR3 spans 15 amino acids. Germline V gene sequence: CDR1 MNHNS, CDR2 SASEGT. V gave up 4 bases and J gave up 8 bases, with 20 bases separating them. The DNA of the CDR3 is TGTGCCAGCAGTGCAGTGCCTGGGCAGGGAGGGGAAGCTTTCTTT. Amino acids: CASSAVPGQGGEAFF.

This chain connects TRBV5-4 to TRBJ1-1, with a tentative D call TRBD1 (5 bases). The V gene lost 2 bases and the J gene lost 1 base, with 12 bases spanning the gap. This CDR3 comprises 15 residues. Germline assignment: CDR1 SGHNT and CDR2 YYREEE (reference sequence). CDR3 bases: TGTGCCAGCAGCTTCGACAGTCTAAAGAACACTGAAGCTTTCTTT. It yields the protein CASSFDSLKNTEAFF.

V usage is TRBV19 and J usage is TRBJ2-1, with 10 positions matching TRBD2. CDR1 and CDR2 (germline): LNHDA, SQIVND (reference sequence). This CDR3 has 18 amino acids. The J segment lost 0 bases and the V segment lost 0 bases, leaving 5 bases of the junction unmatched. This chain's CDR3 is CASSIEDSGRISYNEQFF. CDR3 bases: TGTGCCAGTAGTATAGAGGATAGCGGGAGGATCTCCTACAATGAGCAGTTCTTC.

The J gene is TRBJ2-3, the V gene TRBV7-3; 10 bases are shared with TRBD2. The CDR3 length is 16 residues. CDR1 and CDR2 from the germline V gene are SGHTA and FQGTGA. V shed 4 bases, J shed 1 base, and the junction held 5 bases outside the gene matches. The CDR3 is CASSYSGTSGTDTQYF. CDR3 DNA: TGTGCCAGCAGCTACTCCGGGACTAGCGGCACAGATACGCAGTATTTT.

The V call is TRBV6-5, the J call TRBJ1-4; D call uncertain. V lost 5 bases and J 4 bases, leaving 14 bases between the germline ends. This CDR3 has 15 amino acids. Germline-derived CDR1 and CDR2 are MNHEY and SVGAGI. The CDR3 spells CASSAAPVGNEKLFF. The CDR3 coding sequence is TGTGCCAGCAGTGCGGCCCCAGTCGGTAATGAAAAACTGTTTTTT.

In its sample, this clone was seen once. This chain links TRBV6-1 with TRBJ2-2; weak D call: TRBD1 (6 bases). CDR3 length equals 10 residues. In germline, CDR1 is MNHNS, CDR2 SASEGT. V lost 10 bases and J lost 9, with 9 bases in between. The CDR3 spells CATGDRELFF. The CDR3 nucleotides read TGTGCCACAGGGGACCGGGAGCTGTTTTTT.

The chain carries TRBV7-2 and TRBJ2-5; 7 bases are a match to TRBD1. Germline lookup yields CDR1 SGHTA and CDR2 FQGNSA. The CDR3 sequence is 17 residues long. J gave up 6 bases and V 2 bases, and 15 bases lay outside the gene matches. CDR3 nucleotides: TGTGCCAGCAGCTTACGGGACAGTGGACAGTGGATAAAGACCCAGTACTTC. This codes for CASSLRDSGQWIKTQYF.

For the CDR3, the DNA is TGTGCCAGCAGTCCGTGGACTAGTGTTCGAGAGACCCAGTACTTC. It yields the protein CASSPWTSVRETQYF. This chain links TRBV27 with TRBJ2-5, with 7 bases matching TRBD2. CDR1 is MNHEY, CDR2 SMNVEV, per germline (reference sequence). CDR3 size: 15 residues. Germline trimming cut 5 bases from V and 4 bases from J; bases unmatched to any gene: 10.

V gene TRBV5-1 combines with J gene TRBJ2-2; D is uncertain. CDR3 length: 13 residues. Looked up from germline, CDR1 is SGHRS and CDR2 is YFSETQ. Deletions cut 5 bases from V and 1 base from J, with 6 bases between. CDR3 protein: CASRRENTGELFF. Written as DNA, the CDR3 is TGCGCCAGCAGACGCGAGAACACCGGGGAGCTGTTTTTT. The entire variable domain, with the rest obtained from reference TRBV5-1 and TRBJ2-2, is as follows: KAGVTQTPRYLIKTRGQQVTLSCSPISGHRSVSWYQQTPGQGLQFLFEYFSETQRNKGNFPGRFSGRQFSNSRSEMNVSTLELGDSALYLCASRRENTGELFFGEGSRLTVL.

The gene calls are TRBV14 and TRBJ2-7; TRBD2 aligns across 8 bases. The CDR3 has 16 residues. Germline V lookup: CDR1 SGHDN, CDR2 FVKESK. The V gene end was trimmed by 3 bases and the J gene end by 3 bases; junction bases not matched to a gene: 10. CDR3 loop: CASSQVQRGTFYEQYF. The CDR3 DNA reads as TGTGCCAGCAGCCAGGTCCAGCGGGGGACTTTCTACGAGCAGTACTTC.

The CDR3 bases are TGCGCCAGCAGCTTAGAGGTAGGGAACACTGAAGCTTTCTTT. It specifies CASSLEVGNTEAFF. V is TRBV5-1 and J is TRBJ1-1; D gene unclear. The germline gives CDR1 SGHRS, CDR2 YFSETQ. V lost 2 bases to trimming and J lost 1 base, with 9 bases between them. CDR3 length equals 14 residues. The full variable domain, completed using reference TRBV5-1 and TRBJ1-1, is KAGVTQTPRYLIKTRGQQVTLSCSPISGHRSVSWYQQTPGQGLQFLFEYFSETQRNKGNFPGRFSGRQFSNSRSEMNVSTLELGDSALYLCASSLEVGNTEAFFGQGTRLTVV.

The rearrangement links TRBV6-6 to TRBJ2-7; TRBD2 might be the D (6 bases). V lost 5 bases and J 0 bases, leaving 11 bases between the germline ends. The CDR3 loop spans 14 amino acids. Germline CDR1 MNHNY, CDR2 SVGAGI (reference sequence). The CDR3 DNA reads as TGTGCCAGCAGTGGCGGGACTGGCTCCTACGAGCAGTACTTC. Translation: CASSGGTGSYEQYF.

J is TRBJ1-1 and V is TRBV11-2; 7 bases align to TRBD1. This CDR3 is built from 15 residues. J lost 2 bases, V lost 6 bases, and 9 bases had no gene match. The V gene's germline CDR1 is SGHAT and CDR2 FQNNGV. The DNA of the CDR3 is TGTGCCAGCAGACCTCGGACAGGTGGAAACACTGAAGCTTTCTTT. Encoded protein: CASRPRTGGNTEAFF.

The chain combines TRBV15 with TRBJ2-5; maybe TRBD1 (5 bases). V gave up 0 bases and J gave up 5 bases, with 19 bases separating them. The CDR3 totals 17 residues. CDR1 and CDR2 from the germline V gene are LNHNV and YYDKDF (reference sequence). The CDR3 DNA sequence: TGTGCCACCAGCAGAGATCTCCAGGGCGGACGTAGGGAGACCCAGTACTTC. As protein: CATSRDLQGGRRETQYF.

CDR3 residues: CASSPVWDRVDSGANVLTF. The CDR3 DNA follows: TGTGCCAGCTCACCAGTGTGGGACAGGGTGGATAGTGGGGCCAACGTCCTGACTTTC. The V gene is TRBV18, the J gene TRBJ2-6; 9 bases fit TRBD1. CDR1 and CDR2 from the germline V gene are KGHSH and LQKENI. The CDR3 spans 19 residues. The V and J ends lost 2 bases and 3 bases, in that order; junction bases with no gene match: 11. Drawing the rest from reference TRBV18 and TRBJ2-6, the complete variable domain is NAGVMQNPRHLVRRRGQEARLRCSPMKGHSHVYWYRQLPEEGLKFMVYLQKENIIDESGMPKERFSAEFPKEGPSILRIQQVVRGDSAAYFCASSPVWDRVDSGANVLTFGAGSRLTVL.

The chain recombines TRBV7-2 with TRBJ1-2; D remains ambiguous. Germline-derived CDR1 and CDR2 are SGHTA and FQGNSA. V gave up 0 bases and J gave up 6 bases, with 5 bases separating them. This CDR3 is built from 12 residues. For the CDR3, the DNA is TGTGCCAGCAGCTTAGCCCGCGATGGCTACACCTTC. Translation: CASSLARDGYTF. Complete variable domain (other parts from reference TRBV7-2 and TRBJ1-2): GAGVSQSPSNKVTEKGKDVELRCDPISGHTALYWYRQSLGQGLEFLIYFQGNSAPDKSGLPSDRFSAERTGGSVSTLTIQRTQQEDSAVYLCASSLARDGYTFGSGTRLTVV.

This chain links TRBV7-2 with TRBJ1-2, with D perhaps TRBD1 (6 bases). The CDR3 sequence is 16 residues long. Germline assignment: CDR1 SGHTA and CDR2 FQGNSA. Trimming removed 1 base from V and 1 base from J, with 13 bases in between. CDR3 DNA: TGTGCCAGCAGCTTAGGGACCGGACAGCGTAACTATGGCTACACCTTC. Translated: CASSLGTGQRNYGYTF.

The CDR3 coding sequence is TGTGCCAGTCAACTCTGGGAGGGAGCCACAGATACGCAGTATTTT. Its protein product is CASQLWEGATDTQYF. This chain uses TRBV6-1 with TRBJ2-3, with 7 bases identical to TRBD2. Germline V lookup: CDR1 MNHNS, CDR2 SASEGT. V shed 9 bases, J shed 2 bases, and the junction held 11 bases outside the gene matches. This CDR3 region has 15 residues.

This chain connects TRBV7-9 to TRBJ2-4; the D gene is possibly TRBD1 (6 bases). Trimming took 5 bases from V and 8 from J, leaving 16 bases between them. The CDR3 runs to 14 residues. The V gene's germline CDR1 is SEHNR and CDR2 FQNEAQ (reference sequence). The CDR3 sequence: CASSRSPNRDIQYF. Here the CDR3 DNA reads TGTGCCAGCAGCCGATCACCCAACAGGGACATTCAGTACTTC.

The chain uses TRBV5-1 and TRBJ2-3, with D maybe TRBD2 (7 bases). CDR3 length: 14 residues. Germline V gives CDR1 SGHRS, CDR2 YFSETQ. Trimming left V 5 bases short and J 5 bases short, with 15 bases between. This chain's CDR3 is CASSLGGARDTQYF. CDR3 sequence (DNA): TGCGCCAGCAGTTTAGGGGGGGCTAGAGATACGCAGTATTTT. Looking up the rest from reference TRBV5-1 and TRBJ2-3 gives the full variable domain: KAGVTQTPRYLIKTRGQQVTLSCSPISGHRSVSWYQQTPGQGLQFLFEYFSETQRNKGNFPGRFSGRQFSNSRSEMNVSTLELGDSALYLCASSLGGARDTQYFGPGTRLTVL.

V gene TRBV7-6 combines with J gene TRBJ2-7; D possibly corresponds to TRBD2 (6 bases). The CDR3 has 15 amino acids. Trimming removed 1 base from V and 2 bases from J, with 12 bases in between. Germline loops: CDR1 SGHVS, CDR2 FNYEAQ. Here the CDR3 DNA reads TGTGCCAGCAGCTTAGAATCGGCGGGGACCTACGAGCAGTACTTC. It yields the protein CASSLESAGTYEQYF.

This chain connects TRBV5-1 to TRBJ1-1; D is undetermined. Germline V gene sequence: CDR1 SGHRS, CDR2 YFSETQ. This CDR3 is 14 amino acids long. V lost 1 base, J lost 4 bases, and 11 bases lay in between. For the CDR3, the DNA is TGCGCCAGCAGCTTGCGATCGGGGAGCACTGAAGCTTTCTTT. Amino acid sequence: CASSLRSGSTEAFF.